These T cell receptor beta chains were read from a single sample in a study of cytomegalovirus exposure and HLA in healthy donors. This table comes from immunoSEQ multiplex PCR, and its TCRdb copy is limited to in-frame clones, with some not included. The sample consists of under 150,000 clones, about 80% of them appearing once. The sequenced sample consisted of PBMCs. Receptors originate from a male donor in good health and CMV-seropositive. Both conserved end residues are part of each CDR3. D genes are given only for firm matches. The listing skips clone size in some rows; elsewhere it reads once, few, many or a size class.

TRBJ1-1	16	.	TRBV19	TRBD1	TGTGCCAGTAGTCCGTTGGGACAGGGGGCGCAGACTGAAGCTTTCTTT	CASSPLGQGAQTEAFF
TRBJ1-6	13	.	TRBV6-6	.	TGTGCCAGCGCGGCCGGAGATAATTCACCCCTCCACTTT	CASAAGDNSPLHF
TRBJ1-4	18	.	TRBV27	TRBD1	TGTGCCAGCAGTCCGGGACAGGAGGGCCTTCTATATGATGAAAAACTGTTTTTT	CASSPGQEGLLYDEKLFF
TRBJ2-7	14	.	TRBV4-1	.	TGCGCCAGCAGCCAAGCTGAGGTAACCTACGAGCAGTACTTC	CASSQAEVTYEQYF
TRBJ2-2	12	.	TRBV7-2	.	TGTGCCAGCAGCTTATATTCCGGGGAGCTGTTTTTT	CASSLYSGELFF
TRBJ1-1	11	few	TRBV4-1	.	TGCGCCAGCAGCCTCGGGGTCAGAGCTTTCTTT	CASSLGVRAFF
TRBJ2-2	15	.	TRBV5-6	.	TGTGCCAGCAGCACACTAGTGACCGGGCCCGGGGAGCTGTTTTTT	CASSTLVTGPGELFF
TRBJ2-7	17	.	TRBV13	TRBD1	TGTGCCAGCAGCTTAGAGGGGGCCAGGTCAACGAACTACGAGCAGTACTTC	CASSLEGARSTNYEQYF
TRBJ2-7	11	once	TRBV20-1	TRBD2	TGCAGTGCGGGGGGGAGCTACGAGCAGTACTTC	CSAGGSYEQYF
TRBJ1-2	14	few	TRBV2	TRBD1	TGTGCCAGCAGTGAGTTCCAGGGGGAAGGTGGCTACACCTTC	CASSEFQGEGGYTF
TRBJ2-7	13	once	TRBV6-5	.	TGTGCCAGCAGTTACGGCCCGGGTCGCGAGCAGTACTTC	CASSYGPGREQYF
TRBJ2-1	13	.	TRBV6-1	.	TGTGCCAGCAGTGAAGCGAGTACCTTCTTTTGGTTCTTC	CASSEASTFFWFF
TRBJ2-7	14	.	TRBV25-1	.	TGTGCCAGCAGTGTTCCGGTGACAGACTACGAGCAGTACTTC	CASSVPVTDYEQYF
TRBJ2-2	16	.	TRBV4-1	TRBD2	TGCGCCAGCAGCCAAGGGCTAGCGGGGAACACCGGGGAGCTGTTTTTT	CASSQGLAGNTGELFF
TRBJ1-4	16	.	TRBV11-2	TRBD1	TGTGCCAGCAGCCTAGGGACAGGGGGCTGGCGGGAAAAACTGTTTTTT	CASSLGTGGWREKLFF
TRBJ2-5	12	.	TRBV29-1	.	TGCAGCGTTTTTGTTGGAGAAGAGACCCAGTACTTC	CSVFVGEETQYF
TRBJ1-2	14	.	TRBV7-9	TRBD1	TGTGCCAGCAGCTTCGGGACAGGGGGCAATGGCTACACCTTC	CASSFGTGGNGYTF
TRBJ1-1	16	.	TRBV19	.	TGTGCCAGTAGGCTCGAAGACAGATCGATGAACACTGAAGCTTTCTTT	CASRLEDRSMNTEAFF
TRBJ1-1	16	once	TRBV7-9	.	TGTGCCAGCAGCTTCCTGAGGCAGGGATGGAACACTGAAGCTTTCTTT	CASSFLRQGWNTEAFF
TRBJ2-7	14	.	TRBV13	.	TGTGCCAGCAGCCACGACTCCCCTTTCGACGAGCAGTACTTC	CASSHDSPFDEQYF
TRBJ2-2	15	.	TRBV6-5	TRBD2	TGTGCCAGCAGATCACTAGCGGGAGTGACCGGGGAGCTGTTTTTT	CASRSLAGVTGELFF
TRBJ1-1	14	.	TRBV29-1	.	TGCAGCGTTCCATCTGGGGCTGGGTACACTGAAGCTTTCTTT	CSVPSGAGYTEAFF
TRBJ2-5	15	.	TRBV28	TRBD2	TGTGCCAGCAGTTCCCCCTTAGCGGGACGAGAGACCCAGTACTTC	CASSSPLAGRETQYF
TRBJ2-7	14	.	TRBV11-2	TRBD1	TGTGCCAGCACGCAGGGGGCAAATAAGTACGAGCAGTACTTC	CASTQGANKYEQYF
TRBJ2-1	17	.	TRBV28	TRBD2	TGTGCCAGCAGTCTAACCTTACTAGGACTAGCGGGGGGTGAGCAGTTCTTC	CASSLTLLGLAGGEQFF
TRBJ2-7	15	.	TRBV27	TRBD2	TGTGCCAGCAGTTTATACGCGGGAGGGGTTTACGAGCAGTACTTC	CASSLYAGGVYEQYF
TRBJ2-5	14	.	TRBV5-6	.	TGTGCCACCGGAGACTTGGGCGGGGCGGAGACCCAGTACTTC	CATGDLGGAETQYF
TRBJ2-3	15	.	TRBV27	TRBD1	TGTGCCAGCAGTCCCGGGACAGGGGAGGCAGATACGCAGTATTTT	CASSPGTGEADTQYF